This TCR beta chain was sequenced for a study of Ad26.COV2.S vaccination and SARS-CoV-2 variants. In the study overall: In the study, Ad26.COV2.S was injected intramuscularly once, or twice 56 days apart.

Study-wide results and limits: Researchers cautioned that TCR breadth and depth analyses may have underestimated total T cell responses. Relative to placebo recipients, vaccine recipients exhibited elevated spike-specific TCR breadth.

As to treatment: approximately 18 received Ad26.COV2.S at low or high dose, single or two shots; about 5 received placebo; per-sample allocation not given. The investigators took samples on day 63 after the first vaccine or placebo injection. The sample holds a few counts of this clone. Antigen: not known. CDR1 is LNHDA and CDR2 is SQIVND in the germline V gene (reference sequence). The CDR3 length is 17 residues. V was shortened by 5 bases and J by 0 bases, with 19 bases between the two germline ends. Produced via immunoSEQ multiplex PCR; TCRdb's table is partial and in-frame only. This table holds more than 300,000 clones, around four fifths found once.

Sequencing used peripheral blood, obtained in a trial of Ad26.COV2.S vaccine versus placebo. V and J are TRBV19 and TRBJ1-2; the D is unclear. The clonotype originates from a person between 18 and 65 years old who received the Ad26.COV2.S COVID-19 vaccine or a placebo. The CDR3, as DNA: TGTGCCAGTAGTCGAACTCCCCGTCCGCTGCCTAACTATGGCTACACCTTC. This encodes CASSRTPRPLPNYGYTF.